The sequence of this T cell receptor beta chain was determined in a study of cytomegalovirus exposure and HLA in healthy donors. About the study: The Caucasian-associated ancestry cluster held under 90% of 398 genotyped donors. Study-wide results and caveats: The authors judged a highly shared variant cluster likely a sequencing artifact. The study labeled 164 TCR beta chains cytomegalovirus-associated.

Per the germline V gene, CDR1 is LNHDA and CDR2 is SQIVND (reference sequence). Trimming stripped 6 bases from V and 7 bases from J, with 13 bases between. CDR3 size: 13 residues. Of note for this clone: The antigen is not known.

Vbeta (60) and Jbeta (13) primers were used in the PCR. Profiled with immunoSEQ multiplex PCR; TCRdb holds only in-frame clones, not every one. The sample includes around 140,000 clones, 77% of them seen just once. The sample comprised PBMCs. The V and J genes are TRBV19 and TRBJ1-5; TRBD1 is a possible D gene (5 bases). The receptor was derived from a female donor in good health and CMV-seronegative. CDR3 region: CASRSGQRQPQHF. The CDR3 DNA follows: TGTGCCAGTAGATCAGGGCAGAGGCAGCCCCAGCATTTT.